Below, 24 T cell receptor beta chains from the same sample are listed, as sequenced in a study of TET2 disruption in CD19-targeted CAR T cells. Antigen specificity for these receptors is unknown. Libraries were prepared by immunoSEQ multiplex PCR; TCRdb keeps only in-frame clonotypes and omits some of them. The sample table sets out 20,000 to 30,000 clones. Stated treatment: autologous CTL019 cells: CD19 CAR with 4-1BB and CD3 zeta domains. Sequencing was performed on CD8- CAR+ T cells sorted from cultured blood T cells, taken for CD19 CAR T cell therapy. Specified subset: CD8-negative CAR-positive T cells from the infusion product. The receptors come from a man aged 70-80 years with chronic lymphocytic leukemia.

As to this clone: The CDR3 is cut off 3 residues early in the read; its end comes from the germline J gene. V is TRBV7-2 and J is TRBJ1-1, with TRBD1 matching over 11 bases. CDR3 length: 15 residues. CDR1 is SGHTA, CDR2 FQGNSA, per germline. CDR3: CASSVESGQGAIAFF. Partial CDR3 DNA: TGTGCCAGCAGCGTCGAGTCCGGACAGGGGGCCATT. The complete variable domain, with remaining parts taken from reference TRBV7-2 and TRBJ1-1, reads GAGVSQSPSNKVTEKGKDVELRCDPISGHTALYWYRQSLGQGLEFLIYFQGNSAPDKSGLPSDRFSAERTGGSVSTLTIQRTQQEDSAVYLCASSVESGQGAIAFFGQGTRLTVV.

Of note for this clone: With the read ending 3 residues before the CDR3 end, the germline J gene is used to fill in that end. The rearrangement links TRBV7-3 to TRBJ2-2; 7 nucleotides align to TRBD2. V lost 5 bases to trimming and J lost 7 bases; unmatched junction nucleotides: 13. CDR3 length: 16 residues. Per germline, CDR1 SGHTA and CDR2 FQGTGA. Here the CDR3 reads CASSPTSTVAGGELFF. The DNA read from the CDR3 is TGTGCCAGCAGCCCGACTTCGACAGTAGCGGGCGGGGAG. The entire variable domain, with the rest obtained from reference TRBV7-3 and TRBJ2-2, is as follows: GAGVSQTPSNKVTEKGKYVELRCDPISGHTALYWYRQSLGQGPEFLIYFQGTGAADDSGLPNDRFFAVRPEGSVSTLKIQRTERGDSAVYLCASSPTSTVAGGELFFGEGSRLTVL.

To note about this clone: Read sequence stops 3 residues before the CDR3 end, and the germline J gene provides the missing end. J is TRBJ1-2 and V is TRBV2, with no clear D. The CDR3 extends over 13 amino acids. V lost 1 base and J 4 bases, leaving 7 bases between the germline ends. Germline CDR1 reads SNHLY; CDR2 reads FYNNEI. The CDR3 reads CASSEVGGYGYTF. CDR3 DNA (partial): TGTGCCAGCAGTGAAGTCGGTGGCTATGGC.

A remark on this clone: The read ends 3 residues early relative to the CDR3; the germline J gene fills the gap. V and J are TRBV19 and TRBJ1-2; TRBD1 aligns across 8 bases. V shed 7 bases and J 5 bases; nucleotides not matched to a gene: 21. The length of the CDR3 is 18 residues. Germline CDR1 LNHDA, CDR2 SQIVND (reference sequence). The CDR3 sequence is CASIRTGNHPRQTYGYTF. The sequenced part of the CDR3 DNA is TGTGCCAGTATCCGGACAGGGAACCACCCTAGACAAACTTATGGC.

In regard to this clone: From the germline J gene comes the end of the CDR3, since the read stops 3 residues before it. Within the sample, other DNA sequences also encode this same CDR3. The V and J genes are TRBV7-9 and TRBJ1-1, with D perhaps matching TRBD1 (6 bases). In germline, CDR1 is SEHNR, CDR2 FQNEAQ (reference sequence). CDR3 length: 14 amino acids. The CDR3 here is CASSLVGHTDTAFF. The CDR3 DNA, read in part, is TGTGCCAGCAGCTTAGTGGGACACACAGATACG. Full variable domain (remainder filled in from reference TRBV7-9 and TRBJ1-1): DTGVSQNPRHKITKRGQNVTFRCDPISEHNRLYWYRQTLGQGPEFLTYFQNEAQLEKSRLLSDRFSAERPKGSFSTLEIQRTEQGDSAMYLCASSLVGHTDTAFFGQGTRLTVV.

Points on this clone: The read finishes 3 residues shy of the CDR3 end, and the germline J gene is used to complete it. V gene TRBV19 combines with J gene TRBJ1-5; 7 positions match TRBD1. J lost 2 bases, V lost 4 bases, and 8 bases had no gene match. CDR1 and CDR2 from the germline V gene are LNHDA and SQIVND (reference sequence). This CDR3 contains 16 residues. The CDR3 sequence: CASSTPLGQGNQPQHF. CDR3 DNA (partial): TGTGCCAGTAGTACCCCACTAGGACAGGGCAATCAGCCC. Supplemented by reference TRBV19 and TRBJ1-5, the full variable domain reads DGGITQSPKYLFRKEGQNVTLSCEQNLNHDAMYWYRQDPGQGLRLIYYSQIVNDFQKGDIAEGYSVSREKKESFPLTVTSAQKNPTAFYLCASSTPLGQGNQPQHFGDGTRLSIL.

Points on this clone: The read ends 3 residues before the CDR3 terminus; that terminus is restored from the germline J gene. J is TRBJ2-7 and V is TRBV18; 8 bases map to TRBD1. The CDR3 contains 15 residues. The trim removed 5 bases at V and 0 bases at J, leaving 6 bases unmatched. Germline lookup yields CDR1 KGHSH and CDR2 LQKENI. The CDR3 loop reads CASSKDRGHSYEQYF. The CDR3 bases that were read are TGTGCCAGCTCAAAAGACAGGGGTCACTCCTACGAG.

With regard to this clone: The read terminates 3 residues ahead of where the CDR3 ends, so the germline J gene completes it. The chain recombines TRBV5-1 with TRBJ1-2, with 7 bases lining up with TRBD1. This CDR3 spans 16 amino acids. Per the germline V gene, CDR1 is SGHRS and CDR2 is YFSETQ. This CDR3 is CASSSITGASTDTYTF. The covered CDR3 bases are TGCGCCAGCAGCTCAATCACAGGGGCCAGCACAGATACC.

On this clone itself: At one boundary the junction diverges from the germline segment, which might be a read error. In the same sample, other DNA sequences code for this CDR3. The CDR3 sequence is CASSITDGRGDGYTF. CDR3 DNA (partial): TGTGCCAGTAGTATAACAGACGGGAGGGGAGATGGT. V and J are TRBV19 and TRBJ1-2; weak D call: TRBD1 (5 bases). From the germline J gene comes the end of the CDR3, since the read stops 3 residues before it. This CDR3 has 15 residues. Per the germline V gene, CDR1 is LNHDA and CDR2 is SQIVND (reference sequence). Full variable domain (missing parts from reference TRBV19 and TRBJ1-2): DGGITQSPKYLFRKEGQNVTLSCEQNLNHDAMYWYRQDPGQGLRLIYYSQIVNDFQKGDIAEGYSVSREKKESFPLTVTSAQKNPTAFYLCASSITDGRGDGYTFGSGTRLTVV.

About this clone itself: The CDR3 end lies 3 residues beyond the end of the read and is filled in from the germline J gene. This chain connects TRBV6-2 or TRBV6-3 to TRBJ2-4; TRBD1 matches 8 bases. The CDR3 runs to 15 residues. Germline CDR1 MNHEY, CDR2 SVGEGT. The part of the CDR3 DNA that was read is TGTGCCAGCAGTAGGGGAGGACAGGGTGGCCAGCCT. Translated: CASSRGGQGGQP. The whole CDR3 is CASSRGGQGGQPQYF.

This clone is identified as medium-sized from frequency. Coverage ceases 3 residues before the CDR3 finishes, and the germline J gene fills in the end. This chain joins TRBV19 and TRBJ2-7; possibly TRBD2 for D (7 bases). V was trimmed by 5 bases and J by 2 bases, leaving 13 bases between them. This CDR3 has 14 residues. Germline lookup yields CDR1 LNHDA and CDR2 SQIVND (reference sequence). The CDR3 region is CASSGPGGPYEQYF. The DNA read from the CDR3 is TGTGCCAGTAGTGGACCGGGGGGCCCCTACGAG.

The DNA read from the CDR3 is TGTGCCAGTAGGGCCCGGGACAGGGGATCTGGC. Translating gives CASRARDRGSG. The full CDR3 sequence reads CASRARDRGSGYTF. The V and J genes are TRBV19 and TRBJ1-2, with 10 bases aligning to TRBD1. The read ends 3 residues early relative to the CDR3; the germline J gene fills the gap. This CDR3 is 14 amino acids long. Unmatched junction bases numbered 8, after V lost 6 bases and J lost 7 bases. Germline-derived CDR1 and CDR2 are LNHDA and SQIVND (reference sequence).

For this clone: The read finishes 3 residues shy of the CDR3 end, and the germline J gene is used to complete it. The J gene is TRBJ2-4, the V gene TRBV28, with 8 bases that match TRBD1. CDR3 length equals 14 residues. From germline, CDR1 is MDHEN and CDR2 SYDVKM. The sequenced CDR3 bases are TGTGCCAGCAGAACCCCAGGGGGCAATCAGCCT. This gives the protein CASRTPGGNQP. The whole CDR3 sequence is CASRTPGGNQPQYF.

On this clone itself: The CDR3 end lies 3 residues beyond the end of the read and is filled in from the germline J gene. The V gene is TRBV19, the J gene TRBJ1-5, with D unresolved. From germline, CDR1 is LNHDA and CDR2 SQIVND (reference sequence). The CDR3 is 13 amino acids. Trimming took 8 bases from V and 0 from J, leaving 8 bases between them. The CDR3 loop is CASSLGSNQPQHF. CDR3 bases read: TGTGCCAGTTCACTCGGTAGCAATCAGCCC.

Note on this clone: The observed sequence ends 3 residues before the CDR3 terminus, with the missing tail filled in from the germline J gene. V and J are TRBV2 and TRBJ1-2; no firm D call. CDR3 length equals 14 residues. V was shortened by 8 bases and J by 1 base, with 14 bases between the two germline ends. CDR1 and CDR2 from the germline V gene are SNHLY and FYNNEI. The sequenced CDR3 bases are TGTGCCAGCTTGTCCCCCAGGAGTAACTATGGC. Its translation is CASLSPRSNYG. The CDR3 as a whole reads CASLSPRSNYGYTF.

Regarding this clone: The DNA ends 3 residues before the CDR3 does, and the rest of the CDR3 is filled in from the germline J gene. The rearrangement uses TRBV5-1 and TRBJ2-1; D is possibly TRBD1 (5 bases). The germline V gene has CDR1 SGHRS and CDR2 YFSETQ. The V gene lost 3 bases and the J gene lost 6 bases, with 25 bases spanning the gap. CDR3 size: 18 residues. CDR3 region: CASSWTKQPSDPGNEQFF. Incomplete CDR3 DNA: TGCGCCAGCAGCTGGACAAAGCAACCTTCTGACCCCGGCAATGAG.

Note on this clone: From the germline J gene comes the end of the CDR3, since the read stops 3 residues before it. The rearrangement links TRBV5-1 to TRBJ2-3; TRBD1 is a possible D gene (5 bases). Deletions cut 0 bases from V and 2 bases from J, with 13 bases between. This CDR3 spans 16 amino acids. Germline loops: CDR1 SGHRS, CDR2 YFSETQ. CDR3 region: CASSLEAAGHTDTQYF. The covered CDR3 bases are TGCGCCAGCAGCTTGGAGGCGGCAGGACACACAGATACG.

Regarding this clone: The read terminates 3 residues before the CDR3 end, so the remaining end is supplied by the germline J gene. The chain couples TRBV27 to TRBJ2-7; 8 nucleotides line up with TRBD1. Losses at the gene ends were 0 bases for V and 5 bases for J; bases not matched to a gene: 12. Per germline, CDR1 MNHEY and CDR2 SMNVEV (reference sequence). The CDR3 loop spans 17 amino acids. Incomplete CDR3 DNA: TGTGCCAGCAGTTTATCCCCCGGGACAGGTTTCGTCCACGAG. Translation gives CASSLSPGTGFVHE. From start to end, the CDR3 is CASSLSPGTGFVHEQYF.

To note about this clone: The read ends 3 residues before the CDR3 terminus; that terminus is restored from the germline J gene. This sample also contains other DNA sequences that code for the same CDR3. The rearrangement joins TRBV29-1 to TRBJ1-2; the D gene is possibly TRBD1 (5 bases). Germline-derived CDR1 and CDR2 are SQVTM and ANQGSEA. V was shortened by 3 bases and J by 4 bases, with 9 bases between the two germline ends. The CDR3 is 12 amino acids. CDR3 protein: CSVDDRIYGYTF. Incomplete CDR3 DNA: TGCAGCGTTGATGACAGAATCTATGGC.

As regards this clone: The read ends 3 residues before the CDR3 terminus; that terminus is restored from the germline J gene. The rearrangement links TRBV6-2 or TRBV6-3 to TRBJ2-4; possibly TRBD1 for D (6 bases). The CDR3 covers 14 residues. CDR1 and CDR2 from the germline V gene are MNHEY and SVGEGT. CDR3 DNA (partial): TGTGCCAGCAGTTCCAGGGGCTCTAGGTCTGGT. It yields the protein CASSSRGSRSG. The complete CDR3 protein is CASSSRGSRSGQYF.

To note about this clone: Read data end 3 residues before the CDR3 end; the end is taken from the germline J gene. The V call is TRBV7-7, the J call TRBJ2-1, with D possibly being TRBD1 (5 bases). Trimming removed 5 bases from V and 7 bases from J, with 15 bases in between. The CDR3 runs to 14 residues. Germline V gene sequence: CDR1 SSHAT, CDR2 FNYEAQ (reference sequence). The CDR3 bases that were read are TGTGCCAGCAGCGTCAGCAATGGGGCAAATGAG. Translating gives CASSVSNGANE. The complete CDR3 sequence is CASSVSNGANEQFF.

About this clone itself: Coverage ceases 3 residues before the CDR3 finishes, and the germline J gene fills in the end. The chain combines TRBV28 with TRBJ1-4; the D gene is possibly TRBD1 (5 bases). Germline-derived CDR1 and CDR2 are MDHEN and SYDVKM. The ends were cut back, 5 bases at V and 6 bases at J, with 19 bases in the middle. The CDR3 contains 16 residues. CDR3 in amino acids: CASSPDPGGGDEKLFF. The CDR3 DNA, read in part, is TGTGCCAGCAGTCCCGATCCCGGGGGTGGTGATGAAAAA.

As for this clone: The CDR3 extends 3 residues past the end of the read, so its final part is completed from the germline J gene. The chain couples TRBV20-1 to TRBJ1-4, with D possibly TRBD1 on 5 matching bases. From germline, CDR1 is DFQATT and CDR2 SNEGSKA (reference sequence). The CDR3 sequence is 15 residues long. CDR3 sequence reads: CSASEEGIRNSPLFF. The CDR3 DNA, read in part, is TGCAGTGCTAGTGAGGAGGGGATAAGGAATTCACCA.

To note about this clone: The CDR3 extends 3 residues past the end of the read, so its final part is completed from the germline J gene. The chain links TRBV5-8 to TRBJ1-5, with 7 bases lining up with TRBD1. The length of the CDR3 is 15 residues. Per the germline V gene, CDR1 is SGHTS and CDR2 is YDEGEE. Trimming took 4 bases from V and 5 from J; bases not matched to a gene: 9. The CDR3 loop reads CASSPTGTRDQPQHF. The part of the CDR3 DNA that was read is TGTGCCAGCAGCCCGACAGGGACTCGGGATCAGCCC.